This T cell receptor (beta chain) was documented in a study of identical twins. Study conclusions and caveats: Without tracking the same donors, conclusions rested on cross-sectional statistical analysis.

The sample holds many counts of this clonotype. Its target is not known. The CDR3 extends over 14 amino acids. With V trimmed by 6 bases and J by 6 bases, 7 bases remained unmatched. TCRdb recomputed calls from the 5' RACE reads with MiXCR, one row per CDR3 protein. The sample lists about 690,000 distinct CDR3 sequences, 6.1% occurring once. The chain joins TRBV12-3 or TRBV12-4 to TRBJ2-2, with 7 bases lining up with TRBD1. The clonotype originates from a man aged 18 to 30 in good health. Input material: naive T cells sorted from blood. The CDR3 region has the DNA TGTGCCAGCAGAACCGGGACAGCCCCCGGGGAGCTGTTTTTT. Translated, it gives CASRTGTAPGELFF.